The 7 T cell receptor beta chains below come from one sample, sequenced in a study of siplizumab effects on memory and regulatory T cells. Assay used: immunoSEQ multiplex PCR; TCRdb lists only in-frame clones, some missing. The repertoire holds under 130,000 clones, with 85% to 95% as singletons. The sample taken for sequencing was CD4+ T cells sorted from blood. The origin of the receptors is a human donor in good health.

This clone was detected a few times. V gene TRBV11-3 combines with J gene TRBJ1-1; D is undetermined. The CDR3 is 13 amino acids. V was trimmed by 3 bases and J by 1 base, leaving 6 bases between them. Germline V gene data show CDR1 as SGHNT and CDR2 as YENEEA. CDR3 coding DNA: TGTGCCAGCAGCTTCGACGGGAACACTGAAGCTTTCTTT. Protein product: CASSFDGNTEAFF.

This rearrangement joins TRBV7-9 to TRBJ2-5, with 8 bases matching TRBD1. V trimming: 5 bases; J trimming: 9 bases; junction bases outside the gene matches: 17. CDR1 SEHNR and CDR2 FQNEAQ come from the germline V gene (reference sequence). CDR3 size: 16 residues. CDR3 in amino acids: CASSIRQGPQEFAQYF. Here the CDR3 DNA reads TGTGCCAGCAGCATTCGACAGGGGCCCCAAGAGTTCGCCCAGTACTTC.

CDR3 DNA sequence: TGTGCCAGTAGTATTACACAGGGGTTCAATCAGCCCCAGCATTTT. Its protein product is CASSITQGFNQPQHF. The rearrangement links TRBV19 to TRBJ1-5, with TRBD1 matching 7 bases. The CDR3 covers 15 residues. In germline, CDR1 is LNHDA, CDR2 SQIVND (reference sequence). Trimming removed 3 bases from V and 3 bases from J; junction bases left unmatched: 5.

The chain carries TRBV5-4 and TRBJ2-1, with D unresolved. Between the trimmed V and J ends, which lost 0 bases and 6 bases, there was a span of 16 bases. The CDR3 consists of 16 residues. Germline CDR1 SGHNT, CDR2 YYREEE (reference sequence). CDR3 region: CASSLAVSRTGNEQFF. CDR3 bases: TGTGCCAGCAGCTTGGCGGTTTCCCGTACGGGCAATGAGCAGTTCTTC.

The chain recombines TRBV7-8 with TRBJ1-3; D is possibly TRBD1 (5 bases). The CDR3 contains 14 residues. V was shortened by 4 bases and J by 4 bases, with 11 bases between the two germline ends. The V gene's germline CDR1 is SGHVS and CDR2 FQNEAQ. The chain's CDR3 is CASSSPGRGNTIYF. The CDR3 region has the DNA TGTGCCAGCAGCTCCCCGGGGCGCGGAAACACCATATATTTT.

The rearrangement uses TRBV18 and TRBJ1-4, with D unresolved. The ends were cut back, 2 bases at V and 7 bases at J, with 11 bases in the middle. The CDR3 consists of 14 residues. CDR1 is KGHSH and CDR2 is LQKENI in the germline V gene. The CDR3 protein is CASSPGRQSEKLFF. CDR3 sequence (DNA): TGTGCCAGCTCACCAGGGAGACAATCTGAAAAACTGTTTTTT.

The chain couples TRBV11-3 to TRBJ2-5; D perhaps matches TRBD1 (6 bases). The germline gives CDR1 SGHNT, CDR2 YENEEA. This CDR3 is built from 13 residues. Trimming shortened V by 0 bases and J by 7 bases, and 9 bases separated the two germline ends. The CDR3 sequence is CASSLETGRTQYF. CDR3 DNA sequence: TGTGCCAGCAGCTTAGAGACAGGTCGGACCCAGTACTTC.